This T cell receptor (beta chain) was captured in a study of shared clonotypes between healthy human individuals. Points from the study as a whole: Estimated clonotype richness was generally higher in naive than memory subsets.

In regard to this clone: The antigen is undetermined.

Germline-derived CDR1 and CDR2 are SEHNR and FQNEAQ (reference sequence). The CDR3 has 15 amino acids. The J segment lost 5 bases and the V segment lost 2 bases, leaving 7 bases of the junction unmatched. Profiling relied on immunoSEQ multiplex PCR, and the TCRdb table lists in-frame clones only, not all of them. This sample has 2,100,000 or so clones, with approximately 95% found just once. Sequenced material: naive CD4+ T cells sorted from blood. The subset: CD45RA+ positively selected. The receptor was derived from a man aged 18 to 35 in good health. The chain joins TRBV7-9 to TRBJ2-5; 8 bases map to TRBD1. The CDR3 protein is CASSLQTGVDETQYF. CDR3 nucleotides: TGTGCCAGCAGCTTACAGACAGGGGTCGATGAGACCCAGTACTTC. The variable domain in full, completed from reference TRBV7-9 and TRBJ2-5, reads DTGVSQNPRHKITKRGQNVTFRCDPISEHNRLYWYRQTLGQGPEFLTYFQNEAQLEKSRLLSDRFSAERPKGSFSTLEIQRTEQGDSAMYLCASSLQTGVDETQYFGPGTRLLVL.